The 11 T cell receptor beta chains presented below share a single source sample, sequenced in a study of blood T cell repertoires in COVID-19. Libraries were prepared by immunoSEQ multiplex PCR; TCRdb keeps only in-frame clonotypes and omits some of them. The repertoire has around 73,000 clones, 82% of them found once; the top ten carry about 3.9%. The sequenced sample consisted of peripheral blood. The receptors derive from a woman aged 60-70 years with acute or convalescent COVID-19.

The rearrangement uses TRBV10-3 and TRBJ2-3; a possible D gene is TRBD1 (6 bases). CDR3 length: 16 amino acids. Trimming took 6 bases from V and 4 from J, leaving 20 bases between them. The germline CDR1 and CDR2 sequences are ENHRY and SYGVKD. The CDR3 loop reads CAISSGQSKVSDTQYF. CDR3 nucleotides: TGTGCCATCAGCTCCGGACAGTCAAAGGTTTCAGATACGCAGTATTTT.

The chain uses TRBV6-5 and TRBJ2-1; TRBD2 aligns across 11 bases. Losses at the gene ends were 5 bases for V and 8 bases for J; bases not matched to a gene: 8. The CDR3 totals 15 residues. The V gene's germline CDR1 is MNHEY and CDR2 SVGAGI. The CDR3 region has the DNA TGTGCCAGCAGTCTGTCGTCTAGCGGGGGGTATGAGCAGTTCTTC. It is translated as CASSLSSSGGYEQFF.

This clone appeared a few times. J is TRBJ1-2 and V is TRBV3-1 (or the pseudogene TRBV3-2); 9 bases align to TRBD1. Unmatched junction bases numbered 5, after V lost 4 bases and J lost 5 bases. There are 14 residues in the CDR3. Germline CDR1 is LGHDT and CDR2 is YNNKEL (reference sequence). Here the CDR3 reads CASSRTGAQYGYTF. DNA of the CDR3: TGTGCCAGCAGCCGGACAGGGGCGCAGTATGGCTACACCTTC.

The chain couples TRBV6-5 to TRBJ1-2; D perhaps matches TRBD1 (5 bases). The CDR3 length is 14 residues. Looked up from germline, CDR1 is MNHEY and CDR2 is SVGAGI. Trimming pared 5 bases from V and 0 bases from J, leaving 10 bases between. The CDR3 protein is CASSRTKTNYGYTF. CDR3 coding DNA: TGTGCCAGCAGTCGGACAAAGACTAACTATGGCTACACCTTC.

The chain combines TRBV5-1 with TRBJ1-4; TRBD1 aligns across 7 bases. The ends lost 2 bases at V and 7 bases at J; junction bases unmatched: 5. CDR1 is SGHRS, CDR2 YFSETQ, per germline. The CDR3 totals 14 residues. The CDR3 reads CASSLGGGGEKLFF. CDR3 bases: TGCGCCAGCAGCTTAGGAGGGGGCGGTGAAAAACTGTTTTTT.

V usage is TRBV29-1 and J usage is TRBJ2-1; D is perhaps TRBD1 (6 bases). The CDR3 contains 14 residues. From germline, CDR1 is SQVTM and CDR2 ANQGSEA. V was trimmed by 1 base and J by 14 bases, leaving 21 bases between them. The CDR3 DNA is TGCAGCGTTGAAGTTTCATGGCCGGGACCAGGGGAGTTCTTC. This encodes CSVEVSWPGPGEFF.

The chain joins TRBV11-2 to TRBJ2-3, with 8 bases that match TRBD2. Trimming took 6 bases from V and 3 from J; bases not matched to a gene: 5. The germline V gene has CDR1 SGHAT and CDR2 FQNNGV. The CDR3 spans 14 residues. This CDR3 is CASSPGGLTDTQYF. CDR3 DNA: TGTGCCAGCAGTCCGGGGGGGTTGACAGATACGCAGTATTTT.

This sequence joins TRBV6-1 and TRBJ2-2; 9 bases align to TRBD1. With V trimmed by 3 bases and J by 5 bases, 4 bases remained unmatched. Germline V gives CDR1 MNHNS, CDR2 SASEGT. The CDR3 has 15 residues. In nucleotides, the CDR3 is TGTGCCAGCAGTGAGGGACAGGGTACTACCGGGGAGCTGTTTTTT. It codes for CASSEGQGTTGELFF.

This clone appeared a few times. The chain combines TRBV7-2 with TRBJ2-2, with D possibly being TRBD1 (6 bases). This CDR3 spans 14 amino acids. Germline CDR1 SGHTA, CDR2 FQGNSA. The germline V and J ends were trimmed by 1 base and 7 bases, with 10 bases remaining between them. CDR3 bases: TGTGCCAGCAGCTTAGGGCAGGGGATCGGGGAGCTGTTTTTT. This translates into CASSLGQGIGELFF.

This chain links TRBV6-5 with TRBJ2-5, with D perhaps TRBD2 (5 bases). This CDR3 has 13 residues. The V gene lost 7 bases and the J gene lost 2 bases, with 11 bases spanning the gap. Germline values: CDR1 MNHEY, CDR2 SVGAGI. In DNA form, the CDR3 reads TGTGCCAGCAATTTACCGGGGCAAGAGACCCAGTACTTC. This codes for CASNLPGQETQYF.

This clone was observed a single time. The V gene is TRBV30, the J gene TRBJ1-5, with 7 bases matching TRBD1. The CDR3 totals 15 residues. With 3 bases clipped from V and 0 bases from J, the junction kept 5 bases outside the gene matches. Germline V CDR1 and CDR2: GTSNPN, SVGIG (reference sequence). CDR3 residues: CAWRRQGLSNQPQHF. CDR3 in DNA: TGTGCCTGGAGGCGACAGGGACTTAGCAATCAGCCCCAGCATTTT.